The 2 T cell receptor beta chains below all came from one sample that was sequenced in a study of shared clonotypes between healthy human individuals. Repertoires were generated with immunoSEQ multiplex PCR, while TCRdb's copy carries only in-frame clones and drops some. The repertoire includes roughly 1,500,000 clones, about 98% of them detected once, and around 0.47% sits in the top ten. The sample comprised naive CD4+ T cells sorted from blood. Subset meaning: CD45RA+ positively selected. These receptors were obtained from a man aged 30 to 39 in good health.

This chain links TRBV13 with TRBJ2-7; 8 bases align to TRBD1. Germline V gene sequence: CDR1 PRHDT, CDR2 FYEKMQ (reference sequence). J was trimmed by 2 bases and V by 5 bases; bases with no gene match: 5. The CDR3 consists of 14 residues. CDR3 region: CASSHDRGPYEQYF. The CDR3 DNA reads as TGTGCCAGCAGCCACGACAGGGGCCCCTACGAGCAGTACTTC.

The chain links TRBV5-1 to TRBJ2-2; 8 bases align to TRBD1. CDR1 and CDR2 from the germline V gene are SGHRS and YFSETQ. CDR3 size: 14 residues. V was clipped by 4 bases and J by 6 bases; unmatched bases: 5. CDR3 residues: CASSLGQAPGELFF. Written as DNA, the CDR3 is TGCGCCAGCAGCCTGGGACAGGCCCCCGGGGAGCTGTTTTTT. The full variable domain, with the rest looked up from reference TRBV5-1 and TRBJ2-2, is KAGVTQTPRYLIKTRGQQVTLSCSPISGHRSVSWYQQTPGQGLQFLFEYFSETQRNKGNFPGRFSGRQFSNSRSEMNVSTLELGDSALYLCASSLGQAPGELFFGEGSRLTVL.